Sequencing of this TCR beta chain was carried out in a study of human T cells and chemical hapten exposure. Study details: Donors were sensitized with 2% DPC on the upper inner arm. The scalp of each patient received a weekly diphenylcyclopropenone dose for the full roughly 26-week study.

The germline V gene has CDR1 SGHRS and CDR2 YFSETQ. V dropped 1 base and J dropped 6; count of bases not matched to a gene: 4. CDR3 length: 13 amino acids. This clonotype has a handful of counts. One entry per CDR3 protein results from TCRdb running MiXCR on the RACE reads. The sample lists approximately 97,000 distinct CDR3 sequences, about 28% occurring once. Regarding time point: patch test 3, about 24 weeks after DPC sensitization. Treatment defined: therapeutic diphenylcyclopropenone sensitization with weekly scalp DPC. Sequenced here: whole blood, sampled in connection with sensitization to the hapten diphenylcyclopropenone (DPC). The sequence derives from a man between 40 and 49 years old with alopecia areata. Some clones in this sample may be carry-over from other donors' samples. This rearrangement joins TRBV5-1 to TRBJ2-7; 7 bases are a match to TRBD2. CDR3 protein: CASSLSPGGEQYF. DNA of the CDR3: TGCGCCAGCAGCTTGAGTCCGGGGGGCGAGCAGTACTTC.